Below are 27 T cell receptor beta chains sequenced from a single sample in a study of CD8 T cells in Susac syndrome. cDNA came from around 0.54 to 1 ug RNA primed by random hexamers. Using its own MiXCR run on the immunoSEQ multiplex PCR reads, TCRdb lists one record per CDR3 protein. The table shows about 150,000 distinct CDR3 sequences, with roughly 95% occurring only once. Sequencing was done on a sample of CD4+ T cells from PBMCs. The receptor source for this set is a human donor with Susac syndrome.

This chain links TRBV4-3 with TRBJ2-2, with no clear D. Trimming took off 3 bases at V and 2 bases at J, with 16 bases between the two ends. CDR3 length: 17 amino acids. CDR1 is LGHNA and CDR2 is YSLEER in the germline V gene. This chain's CDR3 is CASSQDQVPINTGELFF. CDR3 nucleotide sequence: TGCGCCAGCAGCCAGGACCAGGTTCCGATCAACACCGGGGAGCTGTTTTTT.

The sample holds one count of this clonotype. V usage is TRBV9 and J usage is TRBJ1-3; TRBD1 matches 11 bases. V was clipped by 4 bases and J by 0 bases; unmatched bases: 6. Germline V lookup: CDR1 SGDLS, CDR2 YYNGEE. The CDR3 is made up of 17 amino acids. CDR3 in DNA: TGTGCCAGCAGCCAAACTGGACAGGGGGCCTCTGGAAACACCATATATTTT. Its translation is CASSQTGQGASGNTIYF.

This sequence joins TRBV29-1 and TRBJ2-2; possible D gene TRBD2, 5 bases. This CDR3 contains 14 residues. Germline values: CDR1 SQVTM, CDR2 ANQGSEA. Trimming took 1 base from V and 6 from J, leaving 12 bases between them. CDR3 nucleotide sequence: TGCAGCGTTGAAGTAGGCGTGCGGGCCGGGGAGCTGTTTTTT. The encoded protein is CSVEVGVRAGELFF.

The rearrangement joins TRBV3-1 to TRBJ1-2; 7 bases line up with TRBD1. Germline assignment: CDR1 LGHDT and CDR2 YNNKEL (reference sequence). The CDR3 has 18 residues. V was clipped by 2 bases and J by 3 bases; unmatched bases: 15. The CDR3 DNA is TGTGCCAGCAGCCAATTCCGGACAGGAGTGCGAATTCACTATGGCTACACCTTC. Protein product: CASSQFRTGVRIHYGYTF.

This chain links TRBV27 with TRBJ1-5; D remains unclear. Per germline, CDR1 MNHEY and CDR2 SMNVEV (reference sequence). The CDR3 runs to 13 residues. The V gene lost 1 base and the J gene lost 9 bases, with 10 bases spanning the gap. CDR3 nucleotide sequence: TGTGCCAGCAGTTTATTGAATCGGGGGCCCCAGCATTTT. Amino acids: CASSLLNRGPQHF.

V usage is TRBV11-2 and J usage is TRBJ1-6; D ambiguous. This CDR3 spans 13 amino acids. The ends were cut back, 5 bases at V and 13 bases at J, with 15 bases in the middle. Germline assignment: CDR1 SGHAT and CDR2 FQNNGV. As DNA, the CDR3 is TGTGCCAGCAGCCTCCTTATTGGAGACCCCCTCCACTTT. The encoded protein is CASSLLIGDPLHF.

V and J are TRBV29-1 and TRBJ2-1; 7 bases line up with TRBD1. CDR1 and CDR2 (germline): SQVTM, ANQGSEA. J gave up 8 bases and V 8 bases, and 18 bases lay outside the gene matches. This CDR3 has 15 amino acids. The CDR3 DNA reads TGCAGCTCAGAAGCCCGGGACAGTGCCCCCCATGAGCAGTTCTTC. This gives the protein CSSEARDSAPHEQFF.

This chain connects TRBV6-6 to TRBJ1-4; TRBD1 matches 10 bases. V lost 7 bases, J lost 7 bases, and 6 bases stayed unmatched. The germline V gene encodes CDR1 MNHNY and CDR2 SVGAGI (reference sequence). This CDR3 is built from 14 residues. CDR3 bases: TGTGCCAGCAACCGGGACAGGGGTCGTGAAAAACTGTTTTTT. This translates into CASNRDRGREKLFF.

This chain links TRBV20-1 with TRBJ1-4; D remains ambiguous. The CDR3 runs to 12 residues. Germline V lookup: CDR1 DFQATT, CDR2 SNEGSKA (reference sequence). V lost 2 bases and J 4 bases, leaving 5 bases between the germline ends. The CDR3 sequence: CSARLGNEKLFF. The CDR3 DNA is TGCAGTGCTAGATTGGGTAATGAAAAACTGTTTTTT.

V is TRBV3-1 and J is TRBJ1-2; possibly TRBD1 for D (6 bases). The germline V and J ends were trimmed by 1 base and 3 bases, with 9 bases remaining between them. Germline V gene lookup returns CDR1 LGHDT and CDR2 YNNKEL (reference sequence). The CDR3 is 14 amino acids. The CDR3 reads CASSQGRGDYGYTF. The CDR3, as DNA: TGTGCCAGCAGCCAAGGCAGGGGCGACTATGGCTACACCTTC.

The V and J genes are TRBV29-1 and TRBJ1-2; no definite D call. Trimming took 6 bases from V and 8 from J, leaving 13 bases between them. Germline-derived CDR1 and CDR2 are SQVTM and ANQGSEA. The CDR3 spans 11 residues. The DNA of the CDR3 is TGCAGCGTGTCAAACGGCGGGGGCTACACCTTC. As protein: CSVSNGGGYTF.

J is TRBJ2-5 and V is TRBV6-5, with TRBD1 matching 7 bases. This CDR3 has 15 residues. Germline V lookup: CDR1 MNHEY, CDR2 SVGAGI. Trimming took 6 bases from V and 2 from J; bases not matched to a gene: 9. Written as DNA, the CDR3 is TGTGCCAGCAGCCCAAACTACAGGGGTCAAGAGACCCAGTACTTC. Translation gives CASSPNYRGQETQYF.

The CDR3 is CASTGAGELFF. CDR3 DNA sequence: TGTGCCAGTACGGGGGCCGGGGAGCTGTTTTTT. The J gene is TRBJ2-2, the V gene TRBV19; D possibly corresponds to TRBD2 (6 bases). V lost 7 bases and J 6 bases, leaving 6 bases between the germline ends. CDR3 size: 11 residues. Germline values: CDR1 LNHDA, CDR2 SQIVND (reference sequence).

The CDR3 is CASSDRVTHEQYV. The CDR3 DNA is TGTGCCAGCAGTGACAGGGTAACCCACGAGCAGTACGTC. The rearrangement joins TRBV6-6 to TRBJ2-7; 7 bases fit TRBD1. Germline loops: CDR1 MNHNY, CDR2 SVGAGI (reference sequence). J lost 5 bases, V lost 5 bases, and 6 bases had no gene match. CDR3 length equals 13 residues.

This rearrangement joins TRBV5-6 to TRBJ2-1; TRBD2 matches 10 bases. The CDR3 is 17 residues long. J was trimmed by 0 bases and V by 0 bases; bases with no gene match: 3. Germline V lookup: CDR1 SGHDT, CDR2 YYEEEE. CDR3 nucleotides: TGTGCCAGCAGCTTGGTTAGCGGGGGGATCTCCTACAATGAGCAGTTCTTC. Residues: CASSLVSGGISYNEQFF.

A single count supports this clonotype. V is TRBV7-9 and J is TRBJ2-4; D gene ambiguous. V dropped 5 bases and J dropped 7 bases, with 15 bases sitting between them. CDR1 and CDR2 from the germline V gene are SEHNR and FQNEAQ (reference sequence). This CDR3 is built from 14 residues. CDR3 sequence: CASSADNHDNIQYF. The CDR3 bases are TGTGCCAGCAGCGCCGACAACCACGATAACATTCAGTACTTC.

This clonotype was counted once. The chain is built from TRBV5-1 and TRBJ2-5; no clear D. The CDR3 runs to 11 residues. Germline assignment: CDR1 SGHRS and CDR2 YFSETQ. V lost 5 bases to trimming and J lost 5 bases, with 7 bases between them. CDR3 protein: CASRDGETQYF. CDR3 sequence (DNA): TGCGCCAGCAGGGATGGGGAGACCCAGTACTTC.

V is TRBV29-1 and J is TRBJ2-6, with unresolved D. Germline V CDR1 and CDR2: SQVTM, ANQGSEA. The V end lost 4 bases, the J end lost 0 bases, and 7 bases lay between the germline ends. The CDR3 covers 14 residues. CDR3 DNA sequence: TGCAGCGTTGGAATGAGCTCTGGGGCCAACGTCCTGACTTTC. It encodes CSVGMSSGANVLTF.

The J gene is TRBJ2-1, the V gene TRBV24-1; D is undetermined. The CDR3 consists of 14 residues. Germline V gene lookup returns CDR1 KGHDR and CDR2 SFDVKD. Trimming took 3 bases from V and 9 from J, leaving 14 bases between them. This CDR3 reads CATSDPTPSSEQFF. In DNA form, the CDR3 reads TGTGCCACCAGTGATCCCACACCCTCTAGTGAGCAGTTCTTC.

The chain links TRBV20-1 to TRBJ1-1; D is unresolved. V shed 3 bases and J shed 6 bases, with 14 bases lying between them. Germline CDR1 reads DFQATT; CDR2 reads SNEGSKA (reference sequence). The CDR3 loop spans 13 amino acids. CDR3 in DNA: TGCAGTGCTAGGACCTGGGATTCGTCTGAAGCTTTCTTT. Its translation: CSARTWDSSEAFF.

The V gene is TRBV15, the J gene TRBJ2-2, with D possibly being TRBD1 or TRBD2 (5 bases each). Germline-derived CDR1 and CDR2 are LNHNV and YYDKDF (reference sequence). The CDR3 is made up of 17 amino acids. Trimming pared 3 bases from V and 5 bases from J, leaving 19 bases between. The chain's CDR3 is CATSSSPGKGRTGELFF. The CDR3 DNA is TGTGCCACCAGCAGTTCCCCAGGCAAGGGACGTACCGGGGAGCTGTTTTTT.

V gene TRBV15 combines with J gene TRBJ2-1; D is unresolved. V lost 3 bases and J lost 10, with 13 bases in between. CDR3 length equals 13 residues. Germline CDR1 LNHNV, CDR2 YYDKDF (reference sequence). The chain's CDR3 is CATSSRTVYEQFF. The CDR3 coding sequence is TGTGCCACCAGCAGCCGAACGGTGTACGAGCAGTTCTTC.

The CDR3 loop is CASRAGGGSYNEQFF. The CDR3 DNA sequence: TGTGCCAGCCGGGCGGGAGGGGGGTCCTACAATGAGCAGTTCTTC. The chain employs TRBV7-3 and TRBJ2-1; 9 bases align to TRBD2. Germline V gene sequence: CDR1 SGHTA, CDR2 FQGTGA. The CDR3 totals 15 residues. With V trimmed by 8 bases and J by 1 base, 6 bases remained unmatched.

This chain uses TRBV19 with TRBJ2-3; D ambiguous. The germline V gene has CDR1 LNHDA and CDR2 SQIVND (reference sequence). There are 10 residues in the CDR3. V lost 3 bases, J lost 6 bases, and 1 base lay in between. In DNA, the CDR3 is TGTGCCAGTAGTATGGATACGCAGTATTTT. Protein product: CASSMDTQYF. The full variable domain, with the rest looked up from reference TRBV19 and TRBJ2-3, is DGGITQSPKYLFRKEGQNVTLSCEQNLNHDAMYWYRQDPGQGLRLIYYSQIVNDFQKGDIAEGYSVSREKKESFPLTVTSAQKNPTAFYLCASSMDTQYFGPGTRLTVL.

This chain links TRBV4-3 with TRBJ2-6; D may be TRBD1 (5 bases). The V gene lost 0 bases and the J gene lost 4 bases, with 10 bases spanning the gap. This CDR3 spans 16 amino acids. The germline CDR1 and CDR2 sequences are LGHNA and YSLEER. The CDR3 here is CASSQEGVAGANVLTF. CDR3 coding DNA: TGCGCCAGCAGCCAAGAAGGGGTAGCCGGGGCCAACGTCCTGACTTTC.

The CDR3 coding sequence is TGTGCCAGCAGCCAAGAGGGACTCTATAATTCACCCCTCCACTTT. Translated: CASSQEGLYNSPLHF. The chain has TRBV4-2 and TRBJ1-6, with D maybe TRBD1 (5 bases). The CDR3 runs 15 residues. In germline, CDR1 is LGHNA, CDR2 YNFKEQ. V was cut by 0 bases and J by 3 bases, with 6 bases left in between.

This clonotype was recorded only once. The V gene is TRBV12-3 or TRBV12-4, the J gene TRBJ1-1, with TRBD1 matching 7 bases. Germline trimming cut 6 bases from V and 8 bases from J; bases unmatched to any gene: 9. The CDR3 contains 13 residues. CDR3 DNA sequence: TGTGCCAGCAGCCTTGGGACAGCTGGGGAAGCTTTCTTT. This sequence encodes CASSLGTAGEAFF.